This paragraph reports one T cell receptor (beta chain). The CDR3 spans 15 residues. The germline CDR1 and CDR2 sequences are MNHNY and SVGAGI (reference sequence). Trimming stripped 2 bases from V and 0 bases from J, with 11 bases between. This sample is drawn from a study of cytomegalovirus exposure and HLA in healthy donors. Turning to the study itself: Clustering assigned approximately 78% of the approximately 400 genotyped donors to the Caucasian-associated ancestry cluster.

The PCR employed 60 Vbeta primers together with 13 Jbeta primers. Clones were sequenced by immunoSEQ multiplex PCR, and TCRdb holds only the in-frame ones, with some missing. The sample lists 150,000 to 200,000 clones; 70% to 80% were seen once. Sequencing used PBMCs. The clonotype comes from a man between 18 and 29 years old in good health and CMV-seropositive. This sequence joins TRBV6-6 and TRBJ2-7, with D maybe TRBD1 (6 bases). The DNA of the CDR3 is TGTGCCAGCAGTTACACCACAGGGTTCTCCTACGAGCAGTACTTC. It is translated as CASSYTTGFSYEQYF.